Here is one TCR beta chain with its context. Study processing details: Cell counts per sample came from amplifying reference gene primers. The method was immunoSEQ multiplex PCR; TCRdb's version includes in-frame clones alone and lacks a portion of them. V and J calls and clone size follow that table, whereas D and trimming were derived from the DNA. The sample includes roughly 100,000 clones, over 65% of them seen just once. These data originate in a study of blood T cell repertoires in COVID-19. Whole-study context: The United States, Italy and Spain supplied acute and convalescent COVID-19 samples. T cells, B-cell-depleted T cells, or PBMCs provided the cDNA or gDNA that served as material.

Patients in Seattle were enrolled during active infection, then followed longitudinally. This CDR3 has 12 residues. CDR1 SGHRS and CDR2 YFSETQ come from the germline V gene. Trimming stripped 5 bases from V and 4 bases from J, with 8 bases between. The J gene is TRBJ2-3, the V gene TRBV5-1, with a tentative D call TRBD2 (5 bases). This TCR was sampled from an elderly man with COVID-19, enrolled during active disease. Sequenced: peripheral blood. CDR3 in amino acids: CASRLEADTQYF. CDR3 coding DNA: TGCGCCAGCAGGCTGGAGGCAGATACGCAGTATTTT.